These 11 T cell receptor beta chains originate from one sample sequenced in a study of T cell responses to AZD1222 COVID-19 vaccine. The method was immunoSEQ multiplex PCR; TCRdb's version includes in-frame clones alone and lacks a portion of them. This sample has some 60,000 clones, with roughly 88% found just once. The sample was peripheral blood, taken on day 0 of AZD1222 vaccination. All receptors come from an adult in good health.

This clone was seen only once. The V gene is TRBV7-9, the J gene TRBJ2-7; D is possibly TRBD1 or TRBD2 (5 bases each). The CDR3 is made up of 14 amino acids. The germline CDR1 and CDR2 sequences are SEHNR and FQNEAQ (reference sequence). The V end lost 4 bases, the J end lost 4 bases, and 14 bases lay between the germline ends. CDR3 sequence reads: CASSSTGRGYEQYF. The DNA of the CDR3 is TGTGCCAGCAGCTCCACAGGACGGGGATACGAGCAGTACTTC.

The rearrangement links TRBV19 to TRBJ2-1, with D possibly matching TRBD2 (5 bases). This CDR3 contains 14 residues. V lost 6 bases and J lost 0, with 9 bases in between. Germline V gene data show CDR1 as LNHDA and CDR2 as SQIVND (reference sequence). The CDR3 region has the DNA TGTGCCAGTAGACGGGAACTCTCCTACAATGAGCAGTTCTTC. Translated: CASRRELSYNEQFF.

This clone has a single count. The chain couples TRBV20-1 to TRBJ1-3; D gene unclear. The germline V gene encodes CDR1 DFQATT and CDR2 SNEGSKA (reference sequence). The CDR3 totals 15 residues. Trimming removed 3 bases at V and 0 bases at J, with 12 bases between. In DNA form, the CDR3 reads TGCAGTGCTAGTCCCTCGGCGGGCTCTGGAAACACCATATATTTT. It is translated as CSASPSAGSGNTIYF.

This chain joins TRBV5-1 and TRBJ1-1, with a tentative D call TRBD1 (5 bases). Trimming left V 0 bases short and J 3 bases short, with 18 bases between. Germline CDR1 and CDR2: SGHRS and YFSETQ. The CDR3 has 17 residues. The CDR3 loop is CASSLARGAGTDTEAFF. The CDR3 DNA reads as TGCGCCAGCAGCTTGGCCCGTGGGGCAGGGACGGACACTGAAGCTTTCTTT. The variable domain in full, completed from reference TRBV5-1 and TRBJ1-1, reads KAGVTQTPRYLIKTRGQQVTLSCSPISGHRSVSWYQQTPGQGLQFLFEYFSETQRNKGNFPGRFSGRQFSNSRSEMNVSTLELGDSALYLCASSLARGAGTDTEAFFGQGTRLTVV.

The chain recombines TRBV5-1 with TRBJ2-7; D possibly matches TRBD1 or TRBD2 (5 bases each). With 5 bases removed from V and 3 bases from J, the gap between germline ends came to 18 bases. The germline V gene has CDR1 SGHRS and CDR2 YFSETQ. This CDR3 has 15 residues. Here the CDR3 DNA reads TGCGCCAGCAGATCCGCTGGGGGAAGGGGCTACGAGCAGTACTTC. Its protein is CASRSAGGRGYEQYF.

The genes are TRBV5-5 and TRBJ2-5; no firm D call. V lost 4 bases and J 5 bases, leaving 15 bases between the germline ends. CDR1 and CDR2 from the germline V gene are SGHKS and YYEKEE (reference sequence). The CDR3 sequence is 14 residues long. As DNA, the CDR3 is TGTGCCAGCAGCGTTGGGAACCCGCCCGAGACCCAGTACTTC. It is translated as CASSVGNPPETQYF. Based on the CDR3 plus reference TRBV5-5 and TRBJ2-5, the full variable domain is DAGVTQSPTHLIKTRGQQVTLRCSPISGHKSVSWYQQVLGQGPQFIFQYYEKEERGRGNFPDRFSARQFPNYSSELNVNALLLGDSALYLCASSVGNPPETQYFGPGTRLLVL.

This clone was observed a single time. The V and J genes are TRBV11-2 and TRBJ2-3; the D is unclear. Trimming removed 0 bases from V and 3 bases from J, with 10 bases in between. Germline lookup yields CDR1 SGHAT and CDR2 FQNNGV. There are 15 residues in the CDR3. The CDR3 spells CASSLESARTDTQYF. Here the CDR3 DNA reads TGTGCCAGCAGCTTAGAGTCCGCGAGAACAGATACGCAGTATTTT.

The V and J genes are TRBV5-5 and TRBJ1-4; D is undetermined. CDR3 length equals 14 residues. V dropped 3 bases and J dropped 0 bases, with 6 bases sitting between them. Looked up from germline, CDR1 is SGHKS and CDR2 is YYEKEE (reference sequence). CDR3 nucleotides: TGTGCCAGCAGCTCGAGTTCAACTAATGAAAAACTGTTTTTT. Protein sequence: CASSSSSTNEKLFF.

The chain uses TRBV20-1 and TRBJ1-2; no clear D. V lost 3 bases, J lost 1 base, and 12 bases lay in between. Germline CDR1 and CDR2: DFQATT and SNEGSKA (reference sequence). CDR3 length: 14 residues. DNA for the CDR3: TGCAGTGCTAGTGCGGAAGCCTTTAACTATGGCTACACCTTC. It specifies CSASAEAFNYGYTF.

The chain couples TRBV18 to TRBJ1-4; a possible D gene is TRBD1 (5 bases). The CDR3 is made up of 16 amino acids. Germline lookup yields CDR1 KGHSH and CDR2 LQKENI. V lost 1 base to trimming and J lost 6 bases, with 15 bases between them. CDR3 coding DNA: TGTGCCAGCTCACCACTAGCGAGCAGGGCGGATGAAAAACTGTTTTTT. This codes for CASSPLASRADEKLFF.

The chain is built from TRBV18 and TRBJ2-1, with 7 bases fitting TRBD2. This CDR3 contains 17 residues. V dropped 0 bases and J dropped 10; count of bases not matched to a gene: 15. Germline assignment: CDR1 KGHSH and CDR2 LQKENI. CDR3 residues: CASSPPGTTSFLTEQFF. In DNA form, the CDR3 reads TGTGCCAGCTCACCACCAGGGACTACGTCTTTCCTCACGGAGCAGTTCTTC.